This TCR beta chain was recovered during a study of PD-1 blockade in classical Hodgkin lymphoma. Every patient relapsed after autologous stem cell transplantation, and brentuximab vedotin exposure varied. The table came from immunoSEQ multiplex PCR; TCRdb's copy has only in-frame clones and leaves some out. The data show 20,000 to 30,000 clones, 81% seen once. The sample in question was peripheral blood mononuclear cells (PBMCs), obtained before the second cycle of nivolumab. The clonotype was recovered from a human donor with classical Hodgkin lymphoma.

CDR3 bases: TGTGCCAGCAGCTTCATGAGCGGCGCTGAAAAACTGTTTTTT. It yields the protein CASSFMSGAEKLFF. V and J are TRBV7-9 and TRBJ1-4, with unresolved D. The germline V gene has CDR1 SEHNR and CDR2 FQNEAQ (reference sequence). This CDR3 is built from 14 residues. V was cut by 3 bases and J by 7 bases, with 12 bases left in between.